What follows are 12 T cell receptor beta chains derived from one specimen sequenced in a study of blood T cell repertoires in COVID-19. Sequenced by immunoSEQ multiplex PCR; TCRdb stores in-frame clones only, minus some. The repertoire consists of about 200,000 clones, with around 80% occurring once and the leading ten covering about 6.9%. Sequenced material: peripheral blood. The receptor set was obtained from a human donor with acute or convalescent COVID-19. The donor label of this sample is uncertain.

The chain links TRBV5-6 to TRBJ1-5, with TRBD1 as a possible D gene (6 bases). In germline, CDR1 is SGHDT, CDR2 YYEEEE. The CDR3 length is 16 residues. V shed 4 bases and J shed 1 base, with 15 bases lying between them. The CDR3 is CASSPGGRGSNQPQHF. CDR3 DNA: TGTGCCAGCAGCCCGGGGGGGCGCGGGAGCAATCAGCCCCAGCATTTT.

This clone has just one count. The chain is built from TRBV19 and TRBJ2-1, with 13 nucleotides matching TRBD2. Germline V gene data show CDR1 as LNHDA and CDR2 as SQIVND (reference sequence). The V and J ends lost 8 bases and 14 bases, in that order; junction bases with no gene match: 6. CDR3 length: 12 amino acids. CDR3 protein: CASAGLAGVKFF. The CDR3 bases are TGTGCCAGTGCCGGACTAGCGGGAGTTAAGTTCTTC.

V gene TRBV3-1 (or the pseudogene TRBV3-2) combines with J gene TRBJ2-1; D ambiguous. Germline V gene sequence: CDR1 LGHDT, CDR2 YNNKEL (reference sequence). V shed 1 base and J shed 6 bases, with 4 bases lying between them. The CDR3 spans 12 residues. The CDR3 here is CASSQASNEQFF. In nucleotides, the CDR3 is TGTGCCAGCAGCCAAGCCAGCAATGAGCAGTTCTTC.

V is TRBV28 and J is TRBJ2-1, with TRBD2 matching over 12 bases. Looked up from germline, CDR1 is MDHEN and CDR2 is SYDVKM. The V gene end was trimmed by 3 bases and the J gene end by 4 bases; junction bases not matched to a gene: 4. The CDR3 is 16 amino acids. CDR3 in DNA: TGTGCCAGCAGTTTGCCCGGACTAGCGGGGTACAATGAGCAGTTCTTC. This translates into CASSLPGLAGYNEQFF.

The rearrangement joins TRBV19 to TRBJ1-1, with TRBD1 matching 7 bases. Germline lookup yields CDR1 LNHDA and CDR2 SQIVND (reference sequence). V was clipped by 10 bases and J by 0 bases; unmatched bases: 8. This CDR3 is 14 amino acids long. CDR3 sequence reads: CATRDSTLNTEAFF. As DNA, the CDR3 is TGTGCCACCAGGGACAGTACCCTGAACACTGAAGCTTTCTTT.

The gene calls are TRBV3-1 (or the pseudogene TRBV3-2) and TRBJ1-1, with 8 positions matching TRBD1. CDR1 and CDR2 from the germline V gene are LGHDT and YNNKEL (reference sequence). The V gene end was trimmed by 4 bases and the J gene end by 0 bases; junction bases not matched to a gene: 7. The CDR3 length is 16 residues. CDR3 coding DNA: TGTGCCAGCAGCCGCGGGGCAGGGGGCATGAACACTGAAGCTTTCTTT. This sequence encodes CASSRGAGGMNTEAFF.

V and J are TRBV29-1 and TRBJ2-1, with D perhaps TRBD1 (7 bases). V shed 5 bases and J shed 4 bases, with 12 bases lying between them. From germline, CDR1 is SQVTM and CDR2 ANQGSEA. The CDR3 is 13 amino acids. The CDR3 spells CSVRQGGYNEQFF. The CDR3, as DNA: TGCAGCGTTCGGCAGGGGGGATACAATGAGCAGTTCTTC.

The gene calls are TRBV7-2 and TRBJ1-2, with D perhaps TRBD1 (5 bases). The V end lost 1 base, the J end lost 12 bases, and 9 bases lay between the germline ends. The CDR3 runs 11 residues. Germline assignment: CDR1 SGHTA and CDR2 FQGNSA. CDR3 amino acids: CASSLGQSNTF. The CDR3 bases are TGTGCCAGCAGCTTAGGACAGAGCAACACCTTC. Full variable domain (remainder filled in from reference TRBV7-2 and TRBJ1-2): GAGVSQSPSNKVTEKGKDVELRCDPISGHTALYWYRQSLGQGLEFLIYFQGNSAPDKSGLPSDRFSAERTGGSVSTLTIQRTQQEDSAVYLCASSLGQSNTFGSGTRLTVV.

The rearrangement links TRBV6-5 to TRBJ2-1; 8 bases align to TRBD2. Per germline, CDR1 MNHEY and CDR2 SVGAGI. J gave up 6 bases and V 7 bases, and 8 bases lay outside the gene matches. CDR3 length equals 14 residues. The CDR3 DNA sequence: TGTGCCAGCATCCGACTAGCGTTCGGCAATGAGCAGTTCTTC. This sequence encodes CASIRLAFGNEQFF.

The V gene is TRBV7-7, the J gene TRBJ2-2, with D perhaps TRBD1 (5 bases). Trimming took 0 bases from V and 2 from J, leaving 13 bases between them. Per the germline V gene, CDR1 is SSHAT and CDR2 is FNYEAQ (reference sequence). The CDR3 has 17 amino acids. The CDR3 DNA sequence: TGTGCCAGCAGCTTAGCGCCTGGACAATTCAACACCGGGGAGCTGTTTTTT. Amino acids: CASSLAPGQFNTGELFF.

This clone occurred once. The V call is TRBV4-2, the J call TRBJ2-1; 11 bases are shared with TRBD2. J gave up 4 bases and V 4 bases, and 12 bases lay outside the gene matches. This CDR3 has 18 residues. Germline loops: CDR1 LGHNA, CDR2 YNFKEQ. This chain's CDR3 is CASSPALAGGGIYNEQFF. As DNA, the CDR3 is TGTGCCAGCAGCCCAGCTCTAGCGGGAGGTGGGATTTACAATGAGCAGTTCTTC.

The chain recombines TRBV2 with TRBJ1-6; D may be TRBD1 (5 bases). Trimming stripped 5 bases from V and 7 bases from J, with 12 bases between. Germline lookup yields CDR1 SNHLY and CDR2 FYNNEI. The CDR3 covers 14 residues. The CDR3 sequence is CASSTGTPNSPLHF. DNA of the CDR3: TGTGCCAGCAGTACCGGGACTCCGAATTCACCCCTCCACTTT.